One sample yielded the 14 T cell receptor beta chains listed below, sequenced in a study of technical replicates of blood from four donors (dated by TCRdb to 2017 to 2019). The library came from the immunoSEQ multiplex PCR assay. This is the immuneACCESS table as TCRdb keeps it, with only in-frame sequences that have V and J called. A part of the clones is gone; compared with another copy, unresolved V genes explain less than half, and the rest is unexplained. Across this sample there are fewer than 65,000 clones, with roughly 89% seen only once. Clones ranked in the top ten supply roughly 5.2% of the sample. The sequenced sample was PBMCs. The receptors here all came from a human donor in good health. Some clones in this sample may be carry-over from other donors' samples.

The chain carries TRBV7-8 and TRBJ2-7; 9 bases match TRBD1. V gave up 5 bases and J gave up 3 bases; unmatched junction bases: 8. CDR3 length: 15 residues. Germline V lookup: CDR1 SGHVS, CDR2 FQNEAQ. The CDR3 loop reads CASSPGGQGHYEQYF. CDR3 coding DNA: TGTGCCAGCAGCCCAGGCGGACAGGGGCACTACGAGCAGTACTTC.

This rearrangement joins TRBV9 to TRBJ2-3, with 9 bases fitting TRBD2. Germline assignment: CDR1 SGDLS and CDR2 YYNGEE. The V and J ends lost 3 bases and 5 bases, in that order; junction bases with no gene match: 13. This CDR3 comprises 17 residues. In nucleotides, the CDR3 is TGTGCCAGCAGCGCCAGCCCCTTGGGCGGGGGGGTAGATACGCAGTATTTT. Translated, it gives CASSASPLGGGVDTQYF.

This clone was picked up one time. The V call is TRBV7-9, the J call TRBJ1-6; TRBD1 is a possible D gene (6 bases). CDR3 length: 17 amino acids. The germline V gene encodes CDR1 SEHNR and CDR2 FQNEAQ (reference sequence). V shed 5 bases and J shed 0 bases, with 14 bases lying between them. This CDR3 reads CASSRGGAVSYNSPLHF. The DNA of the CDR3 is TGTGCCAGCAGCAGAGGGGGGGCCGTCTCCTATAATTCACCCCTCCACTTT.

V and J are TRBV5-6 and TRBJ2-5; 7 nucleotides line up with TRBD1. V lost 0 bases, J lost 5 bases, and 7 bases stayed unmatched. The CDR3 sequence is 15 residues long. From germline, CDR1 is SGHDT and CDR2 YYEEEE. CDR3 sequence (DNA): TGTGCCAGCAGCTTGGTCGTAGGGGGCAGGGAGACCCAGTACTTC. Its protein is CASSLVVGGRETQYF.

V is TRBV6-6 and J is TRBJ2-7; D perhaps matches TRBD1 (5 bases). V was pared by 5 bases and J by 2 bases, with 16 bases between. CDR1 is MNHNY and CDR2 is SVGAGI in the germline V gene (reference sequence). The CDR3 is 15 residues long. CDR3 coding DNA: TGTGCCAGCAGTAAAACAGGAATACATACCTACGAGCAGTACTTC. Translating gives CASSKTGIHTYEQYF.

The rearrangement links TRBV7-9 to TRBJ2-5; tentatively, D is TRBD2 (6 bases). Germline V gives CDR1 SEHNR, CDR2 FQNEAQ (reference sequence). The length of the CDR3 is 15 residues. V was shortened by 3 bases and J by 4 bases, with 15 bases between the two germline ends. CDR3 sequence: CASSFPLVGGETQYF. The DNA for the CDR3 is TGTGCCAGCAGCTTCCCACTTGTGGGAGGAGAGACCCAGTACTTC.

The chain has TRBV5-5 and TRBJ2-1; tentative D call: TRBD2 (6 bases). Trimming cost V 2 bases and J 9 bases, with 21 bases left between them. The germline V gene encodes CDR1 SGHKS and CDR2 YYEKEE (reference sequence). The CDR3 spans 16 residues. As DNA, the CDR3 is TGTGCCAGCAGCTTACTCCTGGGACTTCCTATTCGTGAGCAGTTCTTC. Its protein is CASSLLLGLPIREQFF.

The sample holds many counts of this clone. The CDR3 nucleotides are TGCGCCAGCAGCCGGCGTCTTGGTGCCTCAGGGGAGACCCAGTACTTC. This encodes CASSRRLGASGETQYF. This chain uses TRBV4-1 with TRBJ2-5; the D gene is possibly TRBD1 (5 bases). The germline gives CDR1 MGHRA, CDR2 YSYEKL. V lost 4 bases, J lost 5 bases, and 20 bases lay in between. The CDR3 runs 16 residues.

The chain employs TRBV7-6 and TRBJ2-1; 10 bases fit TRBD1. V gave up 3 bases and J gave up 3 bases; unmatched junction bases: 5. The CDR3 is 16 amino acids. Per germline, CDR1 SGHVS and CDR2 FNYEAQ. Written as DNA, the CDR3 is TGTGCCAGCAGCTTGCTAGGGACAGGGGTCTACAATGAGCAGTTCTTC. Residues: CASSLLGTGVYNEQFF.

This clone was found once. V usage is TRBV5-1 and J usage is TRBJ2-3; no firm D call. CDR3 length: 14 amino acids. The germline V and J ends were trimmed by 1 base and 4 bases, with 10 bases remaining between them. Germline loops: CDR1 SGHRS, CDR2 YFSETQ. CDR3 coding DNA: TGCGCCAGCAGCTTGCTGAGTGTCGCAGATACGCAGTATTTT. Its protein is CASSLLSVADTQYF.

The rearrangement links TRBV7-2 to TRBJ2-7, with a weak D call TRBD1 (5 bases). Germline V gene lookup returns CDR1 SGHTA and CDR2 FQGNSA. V was trimmed by 1 base and J by 2 bases, leaving 6 bases between them. The CDR3 runs to 13 residues. The CDR3 protein is CASSLVGAYEQYF. CDR3 coding DNA: TGTGCCAGCAGCTTAGTAGGGGCCTACGAGCAGTACTTC.

The J gene is TRBJ1-2, the V gene TRBV19, with D possibly TRBD1 on 5 matching bases. CDR1 LNHDA and CDR2 SQIVND come from the germline V gene (reference sequence). The V and J ends lost 4 bases and 6 bases respectively, with 12 bases between them. The CDR3 runs 13 residues. The CDR3, as DNA: TGTGCCAGTAGTACGGCGGGACGCCATGGCTACACCTTC. It is translated as CASSTAGRHGYTF.

The chain uses TRBV7-7 and TRBJ2-3; TRBD2 matches at 7 bases. The V gene's germline CDR1 is SSHAT and CDR2 FNYEAQ (reference sequence). The junction had 4 bases not matched to a gene; V was cut back by 1 base and J by 3 bases. The CDR3 has 15 amino acids. The CDR3 sequence: CASSLDPGGTDTQYF. The CDR3 DNA reads TGTGCCAGCAGCTTAGATCCGGGGGGTACAGATACGCAGTATTTT.

This clone was picked up a small number of times. The chain employs TRBV5-4 and TRBJ2-7; 8 bases map to TRBD1. Germline assignment: CDR1 SGHNT and CDR2 YYREEE (reference sequence). Trimming took 0 bases from V and 3 from J; bases not matched to a gene: 5. This CDR3 spans 15 amino acids. The DNA for the CDR3 is TGTGCCAGCAGCTTGGTGCCAGGGGGCTTCTACGAGCAGTACTTC. Its translation is CASSLVPGGFYEQYF.